Below, 18 T cell receptor beta chains from the same sample are listed, as sequenced in a study of blood T cell repertoires in COVID-19. Using immunoSEQ multiplex PCR, the repertoire was profiled, and TCRdb retains in-frame clones only, with some absent. The sample carries roughly 57,000 clones, around 83% recorded once. The sample taken for sequencing was peripheral blood. The origin of the receptors is a man aged 25-45 years with COVID-19, enrolled during active disease.

This clone was seen a handful of times. V is TRBV6-5 and J is TRBJ1-4, with D perhaps TRBD1 (6 bases). Trimming took 5 bases from V and 5 from J, leaving 15 bases between them. CDR1 and CDR2 from the germline V gene are MNHEY and SVGAGI. The CDR3 consists of 15 residues. The CDR3 DNA sequence: TGTGCCAGCAGTCGGGGGGGCGGGGGAAATGAAAAACTGTTTTTT. Protein: CASSRGGGGNEKLFF.

This sequence joins TRBV20-1 and TRBJ2-1; no definite D call. Trimming shortened V by 1 base and J by 15 bases, and 4 bases separated the two germline ends. Per the germline V gene, CDR1 is DFQATT and CDR2 is SNEGSKA (reference sequence). This CDR3 has 8 amino acids. The CDR3 coding sequence is TGCAGTGCTAGAGGCGGGTTCTTC. Translation gives CSARGGFF.

This chain uses TRBV5-4 with TRBJ2-7; 8 bases fit TRBD2. Germline lookup yields CDR1 SGHNT and CDR2 YYREEE (reference sequence). The length of the CDR3 is 14 residues. V was pared by 0 bases and J by 6 bases, with 5 bases of the junction left unmatched. The CDR3 coding sequence is TGTGCCAGCAGCTTGGCCGGGACTAGGCGCGAGCAGTACTTC. It codes for CASSLAGTRREQYF.

This rearrangement joins TRBV19 to TRBJ1-5; D is possibly TRBD1 (5 bases). This CDR3 is 13 amino acids long. Germline assignment: CDR1 LNHDA and CDR2 SQIVND (reference sequence). The ends were cut back, 6 bases at V and 7 bases at J, with 13 bases in the middle. The CDR3 spells CASRNGGDQPQHF. The CDR3 DNA reads TGTGCCAGTAGGAATGGCGGGGACCAGCCCCAGCATTTT.

V gene TRBV3-1 (or the pseudogene TRBV3-2) combines with J gene TRBJ2-3; unclear D gene. The CDR3 covers 12 residues. Germline assignment: CDR1 LGHDT and CDR2 YNNKEL (reference sequence). The V gene lost 3 bases and the J gene lost 3 bases, with 4 bases spanning the gap. DNA for the CDR3: TGTGCCAGCAGCCATGAGACAGATACGCAGTATTTT. Amino acid sequence: CASSHETDTQYF.

The rearrangement joins TRBV10-2 to TRBJ2-2, with 9 nucleotides matching TRBD2. V gave up 7 bases and J gave up 9 bases; unmatched junction bases: 6. The CDR3 contains 13 residues. Per germline, CDR1 WSHSY and CDR2 SAAADI. Here the CDR3 reads CASTPSGMRELFF. The CDR3 DNA follows: TGCGCCAGCACACCTAGCGGGATGCGGGAGCTGTTTTTT.

CDR3 region: CASSLFKGDYGYTF. The CDR3 region has the DNA TGTGCCAGCAGTTTATTCAAGGGGGACTATGGCTACACCTTC. The V gene is TRBV28, the J gene TRBJ1-2; TRBD1 might be the D (6 bases). CDR3 size: 14 residues. Looked up from germline, CDR1 is MDHEN and CDR2 is SYDVKM. V was trimmed by 1 base and J by 3 bases, leaving 9 bases between them.

This chain uses TRBV27 with TRBJ2-1; 9 bases agree with TRBD2. Germline V gene data show CDR1 as MNHEY and CDR2 as SMNVEV (reference sequence). V was clipped by 6 bases and J by 9 bases; unmatched bases: 6. The CDR3 is made up of 13 amino acids. CDR3 nucleotides: TGTGCCAGCAGACTGACTAGCGGCGGTGAGCAGTTCTTC. Translating gives CASRLTSGGEQFF.

V usage is TRBV10-3 and J usage is TRBJ1-3, with D uncertain. Germline lookup yields CDR1 ENHRY and CDR2 SYGVKD. V lost 6 bases and J 4 bases, leaving 10 bases between the germline ends. The CDR3 is 13 amino acids. This CDR3 reads CAISSMAGNTIYF. The CDR3 region has the DNA TGTGCCATCAGCAGTATGGCAGGAAACACCATATATTTT.

In its sample, this clone was seen once. J is TRBJ1-5 and V is TRBV7-2; the D gene is possibly TRBD1 (5 bases). The CDR3 length is 13 residues. In germline, CDR1 is SGHTA, CDR2 FQGNSA. V shed 5 bases and J shed 9 bases, with 14 bases lying between them. Here the CDR3 reads CASSQARGGPQHF. The CDR3 nucleotides read TGTGCCAGCAGCCAAGCGAGGGGAGGGCCCCAGCATTTT. The entire variable domain, with the rest obtained from reference TRBV7-2 and TRBJ1-5, is as follows: GAGVSQSPSNKVTEKGKDVELRCDPISGHTALYWYRQSLGQGLEFLIYFQGNSAPDKSGLPSDRFSAERTGGSVSTLTIQRTQQEDSAVYLCASSQARGGPQHFGDGTRLSIL.

The sample holds many counts of this clone. The V and J genes are TRBV9 and TRBJ2-1; D gene uncertain. The germline V gene has CDR1 SGDLS and CDR2 YYNGEE. This CDR3 comprises 14 residues. The ends were cut back, 4 bases at V and 5 bases at J, with 13 bases in the middle. As DNA, the CDR3 is TGTGCCAGCAGCCCAGAGAGGAGCCACAATGAGCAGTTCTTC. Protein product: CASSPERSHNEQFF.

This clone has just a few counts. CDR3 coding DNA: TGTGCCAGCAGTGATCCCGGGACAGCAAGGGGGCAGTTCTTC. Its translation: CASSDPGTARGQFF. This chain links TRBV2 with TRBJ2-1; 7 bases align to TRBD1. J lost 12 bases, V lost 3 bases, and 11 bases had no gene match. The CDR3 runs to 14 residues. Germline lookup yields CDR1 SNHLY and CDR2 FYNNEI.

This clone is medium-sized (0.01 to 0.1%) by share. CDR3 loop: CASSPLPGGAGNEQFF. As DNA, the CDR3 is TGTGCCAGCAGCCCCCTCCCCGGGGGGGCGGGCAATGAGCAGTTCTTC. The rearrangement uses TRBV7-3 and TRBJ2-1; 8 bases are shared with TRBD2. Losses at the gene ends were 5 bases for V and 6 bases for J; bases not matched to a gene: 12. Germline CDR1 SGHTA, CDR2 FQGTGA. The CDR3 loop spans 16 amino acids.

The V and J genes are TRBV7-2 and TRBJ2-2, with 8 bases matching TRBD1. The junction had 12 bases not matched to a gene; V was cut back by 5 bases and J by 4 bases. The germline V gene encodes CDR1 SGHTA and CDR2 FQGNSA. The length of the CDR3 is 17 residues. CDR3 nucleotide sequence: TGTGCCAGCAGCCGCTCCCAGGACAGGGTGCTCACCGGGGAGCTGTTTTTT. This gives the protein CASSRSQDRVLTGELFF.

The chain joins TRBV6-6 to TRBJ2-1, with 14 bases fitting TRBD2. CDR3 length: 17 amino acids. CDR1 MNHNY and CDR2 SVGAGI come from the germline V gene (reference sequence). V shed 5 bases and J 2 bases; nucleotides not matched to a gene: 5. The CDR3 sequence: CASSRGLAGGTYNEQFF. In DNA form, the CDR3 reads TGTGCCAGCAGTCGAGGACTAGCGGGAGGCACCTACAATGAGCAGTTCTTC.

The chain is built from TRBV5-1 and TRBJ1-3, with 7 bases aligning to TRBD1. The CDR3 runs to 16 residues. Germline lookup yields CDR1 SGHRS and CDR2 YFSETQ. Unmatched junction bases numbered 9, after V lost 2 bases and J lost 4 bases. In DNA form, the CDR3 reads TGCGCCAGCAGCTTTAACAGGGGTTTGTCCGGAAACACCATATATTTT. This gives the protein CASSFNRGLSGNTIYF.

About this clone: Other DNA sequences in the same sample also yield this CDR3. The chain carries TRBV15 and TRBJ2-1, with D perhaps matching TRBD1 (5 bases). V lost 0 bases to trimming and J lost 8 bases, with 17 bases between them. The length of the CDR3 is 16 residues. CDR1 is LNHNV and CDR2 is YYDKDF in the germline V gene (reference sequence). The CDR3 DNA follows: TGTGCCACCAGCAGAGATCGGATTAATGGGGCGCATGAGCAGTTCTTC. This translates into CATSRDRINGAHEQFF.

This rearrangement joins TRBV10-2 to TRBJ2-7; perhaps TRBD1 as D (6 bases). The germline CDR1 and CDR2 sequences are WSHSY and SAAADI. V was shortened by 0 bases and J by 0 bases, with 9 bases between the two germline ends. The CDR3 is made up of 15 amino acids. The CDR3 nucleotides read TGCGCCAGCAGTGAGTCCCCAGGGGCCTCCTACGAGCAGTACTTC. It yields the protein CASSESPGASYEQYF.